This entry lists 3 T cell receptor beta chains sequenced from one sample in a study of blood T cells in healthy people across ages. Primed by a sample-barcoded 5' primer and a J-beta primer mix, a second PCR proceeded for about 7 to 11 cycles. TCRdb reanalysed the 5' RACE reads using MiXCR and keeps one entry per CDR3 protein. The sample lists approximately 580,000 distinct CDR3 sequences; about 24% were seen once. These data were likewise used in another study, on T cells of mothers and their children.

Sequenced material: blood. The origin of the receptors is a boy aged 5-17 years in good health.

The CDR3 DNA is TGTGCCAGCAGTAACTCAGGGGGTGAAAAACTGTTTTTT. This codes for CASSNSGGEKLFF. The J gene is TRBJ1-4, the V gene TRBV9; 7 nucleotides align to TRBD1. Germline-derived CDR1 and CDR2 are SGDLS and YYNGEE. The CDR3 is 13 residues long. The V gene end was trimmed by 5 bases and the J gene end by 7 bases; junction bases not matched to a gene: 5.

Worth noting for this clonotype: A junction end diverges from the germline sequence, so it may reflect a read error. The V and J genes are TRBV10-3 and TRBJ2-7, with 9 bases identical to TRBD1. The length of the CDR3 is 14 residues. The germline CDR1 and CDR2 sequences are ENHRY and SYGVKD. CDR3 region: CAVSGTGSSYEQCF. The CDR3 DNA reads TGTGCCGTCAGTGGGACAGGGAGCTCCTACGAGCAGTGCTTC.

V usage is TRBV7-2 and J usage is TRBJ1-2; a weak D match, TRBD1 (6 bases). Between the trimmed V and J ends, which lost 4 bases and 8 bases, there was a span of 11 bases. The CDR3 consists of 12 residues. Germline V CDR1 and CDR2: SGHTA, FQGNSA. CDR3 bases: TGTGCCAGCAGCTCTACAGGGTTCGGCTACACCTTC. This codes for CASSSTGFGYTF. Full variable domain (remainder filled in from reference TRBV7-2 and TRBJ1-2): GAGVSQSPSNKVTEKGKDVELRCDPISGHTALYWYRQSLGQGLEFLIYFQGNSAPDKSGLPSDRFSAERTGGSVSTLTIQRTQQEDSAVYLCASSSTGFGYTFGSGTRLTVV.